This T cell receptor (beta chain) was identified during a study of cytomegalovirus exposure and HLA in healthy donors (dated by TCRdb to about 2017). With regard to the full study: An earlier analysis of roughly 570 of the donors reported 276 Gb of sequence data and 117 million unique TCR beta sequences obtained from about 179 million T cells. Around 330 gigabases of sequencing data and around 85 million unique TCR sequences made up an early release that covered around 640 HLA-typed donors. Of the roughly 400 genotyped donors, around 81% fell in the genetic ancestry cluster associated with self-reported Caucasian donors. The study was designed to test whether signatures of past pathogen exposure could be identified by cataloging public T cell receptors. The T cell repertoires of under 750 subjects were profiled by immunosequencing and related to cytomegalovirus serostatus. In addition to the first cohort of several hundred subjects, a separate validation cohort of some 120 different subjects was used. The study combined high-throughput TCR immunosequencing, statistical association of individual TCRs with disease status, and machine learning to predict cytomegalovirus infection status. A later analysis re-examined previously published TCR beta repertoires from more than 650 donors and added high-resolution HLA genotyping to investigate patterns of TCR occurrence. In the later analysis, no new phenotypic data were used to find candidate immune exposures; instead, reliance was placed on TCR beta sequences and their occurrence across donors. In an earlier analysis of 500 to 650 of the donors, high-throughput TCR beta sequencing was used to judge whether each TCR beta V gene segment behaved as functional or pseudogenic. Alongside the repertoire data, information on donor age, sex, ethnicity and CMV serostatus was compiled. Genome-wide SNP genotypes for about 60% of the roughly 670 donors were used in a later genetic analysis, which treated that subset as a discovery cohort. Every discovery cohort repertoire had been produced on one sequencing platform. HLA typing covered class I and class II loci at four-digit resolution. The number of typed donors differed by locus: roughly 620-640 for A, B, C, DRB1 and DQB1; approximately 530 for DQA1; approximately 600 for DPA1; and around 470 for DPB1. Roughly five DR-DQ haplotypes were handled as single units for association and clustering, since linkage in the cohort was strong. Among about 400 genotyped donors of the cohort, an average of around 240,000 unique TCR beta nucleotide sequences was sequenced per donor, of which approximately 18% were non-productive. The paper as a whole reports these results and caveats: Some IMGT-functional V segments, including TRBV6-2 and TRBV6-3, could not be told apart with the 87-base-pair reads, so those segments were excluded. The earlier analysis of approximately 590 of the donors excluded roughly 17 rarely observed V segments, including chromosome 9 orphons, because counts were too low. In a later analysis, most CMV-associated TCR beta chains were found to appear HLA-restricted, with HLA associations seemingly driven largely by CMV exposure. An earlier analysis of approximately 570 of the donors showed that most TCR beta V segments appeared in productive rearrangements either about 87% or about 30% of the time, which broadly matched IMGT annotations. According to a later analysis, TCR association rates differed among HLA loci, with DRB1 alleles showing the most associated TCRs and HLA-C alleles showing the fewest. A later analysis reported that several top co-occurrence clusters appeared linked to parvovirus B19, influenza, CMV and Epstein-Barr virus. It was suggested by the authors that the approach could potentially be generalized to other disease states and immunological phenotypes. HLA typing was unavailable for some donors at each locus, so association tests used only the typed subset. In this cohort, only TCR beta chains were sequenced, and detectable features were limited by the absence of alpha or paired-chain data. The presence/absence analyses assumed that sequencing depth was roughly uniform across donors, and that assumption may not be true. A cluster of highly shared sequence variants was judged likely to be a technical artifact of the sequencing pipeline. According to a later genetic analysis, donors in an Asian-associated ancestry cluster had fewer N-insertions in productive TCRs than the approximately 710-donor mean. The classifier was reported to diagnose cytomegalovirus status with high specificity and sensitivity in both the original and validation cohorts. A few of the identified cytomegalovirus-associated TCR beta chains were confirmed in vitro to be specific for cytomegalovirus antigens. A later analysis found that HLA-associated TCR beta chains were more clonally expanded and had lower generation probabilities than equally common non-associated chains. The only immune exposure information available for the cohort was CMV serostatus. V-gene and J-gene trimming of TCR beta chains was associated with a missense DCLRE1C variant in a later genetic analysis, and the association was replicated in an independent cohort. A total of 150 or so TCR beta chains were listed by the study as associated with cytomegalovirus. Correlated functional status among segregating V segments might be attributable to linkage disequilibrium, but an unknown experimental factor could not be ruled out. In a later analysis, around 17,000 TCR beta sequences were associated with specific HLA alleles at a false discovery rate of 0.05. When HLA alleles, especially DR and DQ, strongly co-occurred, attributing TCR associations to individual alleles was difficult. A further reported finding was that TCR beta sequences accurately predicted the HLA-A and HLA-B alleles for most subjects in the first cohort. Most TCR sequences were seen in very few donors, while some public TCRs were found in many individuals.

V was cut back by 4 bases and J by 5 bases, leaving a gap of 9 bases between them. The CDR3 holds 12 amino acids from the cysteine to the phenylalanine. The CDR3 DNA has 36 bases and is translated from base 1. Looking up the germline V gene yields CDR1 SGDLS and CDR2 YYNGEE. The library relied on the immunoSEQ multiplex PCR assay. A mixture of 60 forward primers for TCR Vbeta segments and 13 reverse primers for TCR Jbeta segments was used in the multiplex PCR. The CDR3 region of rearranged TCR beta genes was amplified from genomic DNA by a multiplex PCR assay. Amplified TCR beta libraries were sequenced as 87-base-pair reads on the Illumina HiSeq System. Per the source publication's procedure: A later analysis tallied tens of millions of unique TCR beta chains across the 640 or so repertoires, and around 9.9 million of those chains were shared by two or more donors. To remove PCR and sequencing errors, raw reads were error-corrected and collapsed into unique sequences using a nearest-neighbor algorithm that merged closely related sequences. CDR3 sequences were aligned to IMGT reference sequences to assign V, D and J gene segments. For a sequence to be retained, a match of at least six nucleotides to both a V gene segment and a J gene segment was required. Rearrangements were called productive when the CDR3 lacked stop codons and stayed in frame with V and J; all others were non-productive. Following IMGT convention, CDR3 was defined as the stretch from the second conserved V-encoded cysteine up to the conserved J-encoded phenylalanine. The earlier analysis of about 530 of the donors excluded any sequence lacking an unambiguous match to a single V gene segment. In an earlier analysis of 500 to 750 of the donors, V segments were called functional above 56.7% productive rearrangements and were called segregating when the between-donor standard deviation exceeded 5%. A statistical classification framework was developed to diagnose cytomegalovirus status using the catalog of TCR beta chain sequences. In a later analysis, TCR nucleotide sequences were compared against IMGT/GENE-DB human TR gene sequences so that V and J genes could be assigned. The TCRdist pipeline was used in a later analysis to assign CDR3 sequences and most-parsimonious VDJ recombination scenarios. In a later analysis, every TCR beta chain was defined by the combination of its CDR3 amino acid sequence and its V-gene family, and reads without a unique V-gene family were dropped. As a way to deal with suspected cross-contamination and a sequencing artifact, a later analysis dropped nearly 600 nucleotide sequences that were highly shared and had low generation probability. In a later analysis, a clonal expansion index was calculated for each public chain from normalized within-repertoire ranks of inferred template counts. Generation probabilities in a later analysis came from a VDJ recombination model fitted to out-of-frame rearrangements, and those results were checked against IGoR. Hypergeometric tests were used in a later analysis to score TCR-TCR, TCR-HLA and TCR-CMV co-occurrence, with a repertoire-size bias correction applied to the TCR pairs. A later analysis estimated false discovery rates by permuting HLA or CMV assignments 20 times. In a later analysis, co-occurring TCRs were grouped using DBSCAN, with TCRdist sequence similarity added in when clustering inside HLA-allele-positive subsets. Repertoires with fewer than 30,000 or more than 120,000 public chains were left out of co-occurrence clustering, as were four to six repertoires with anomalous nucleotide sharing. Not all clones reach the TCRdb copy of this immuneACCESS table, which keeps in-frame sequences only. Checked studies attribute under half of the gap to unresolved V genes and leave the rest unexplained. That table is the source of V, J and clone size, and D and trimming were worked out from the DNA. The sample contains around 230,000 clones, around 80% of them found a single time. The ten largest clonotypes hold about 0.45% of the sample.

The cohort was made up of 500 to 800 healthy bone marrow donors. At the time of sampling, all cohort members were nominally healthy, though unrecorded immune exposures were likely present. The donor was CMV seronegative and belonged to the group of over 350 seronegative cohort members. A peripheral blood sample was collected from each donor, and TCR beta sequencing was performed on peripheral blood mononuclear cells. The Qiagen DNeasy Blood Extraction Kit was used to extract genomic DNA from the blood cell samples. Concerning this clone: What this receptor recognizes is not known. Base qualities were left out, and no much larger clone turns up one base away.

The receptor's source is a boy aged 5-17 years in good health and CMV-seronegative. The chain is assembled from TRBV9 and TRBJ2-5; tentative D gene TRBD1, with 6 bases matching. Sequenced input: PBMCs. The CDR3 reads as follows: CASSSRGETQYF. The DNA reads as follows: TGTGCCAGCAGCTCCAGGGGCGAGACCCAGTACTTC.